Sequencing of this T cell receptor (beta chain) was carried out in a study of cytomegalovirus exposure and HLA in healthy donors. Study findings and constraints: TCR beta V segments were, for the most part, productive about 87% or about 30% of the time in an earlier analysis.

The PCR contained 60 Vbeta and 13 Jbeta primers. Measured with immunoSEQ multiplex PCR; TCRdb has only the in-frame clones, and not every one. The repertoire consists of 45,000 to 55,000 clones, with around 82% occurring once and the leading ten covering around 8%. This CDR3 is 15 amino acids long. The germline V gene encodes CDR1 SGHRS and CDR2 YFSETQ. After removal of 4 bases from V and 6 bases from J, the junction contained 7 bases not matched to a gene. About this clone itself: Its antigen remains unidentified.

The chain employs TRBV5-1 and TRBJ2-1; 10 bases are a match to TRBD2. The source is a man younger than 40 in good health and CMV-seropositive. Sequencing input: PBMCs. DNA of the CDR3: TGCGCCAGCAGCGGCGTAGCGGGGGGTTTCAATGAGCAGTTCTTC. The encoded protein is CASSGVAGGFNEQFF.